This TCR beta chain was documented in a study of blood T cells in healthy people across ages. Study conclusions and caveats: Because sorting was not performed, PBMCs prevented conclusive naive versus antigen-experienced comparison.

This clonotype was picked up a small number of times. The antigen remains undetermined. Next came a second PCR, run for 7 to 11 cycles, which used a sample-barcoded 5' primer along with a J-beta primer mix. Individual samples furnished no less than 2.5 million CDR3-containing paired-end reads apiece. TCRdb independently ran MiXCR on the 5' RACE reads; one entry per CDR3 protein. The sample has hundreds of thousands of distinct CDR3 sequences, about 21% seen once; the top ten hold approximately 3.7%. This CDR3 is 13 amino acids long. Germline CDR1 is DFQATT and CDR2 is SNEGSKA (reference sequence). The sequence was collected from a man aged 65-85 years in good health. The chain has TRBV20-1 and TRBJ1-5; D call uncertain. The last part of the DNA fits TRBJ2-3 better; the J call may be wrong. Material: blood. CDR3 sequence (DNA): TGCAGTGCTAGAGGGACCTTGGATCAGCCCCAGTATTTT. This codes for CSARGTLDQPQYF.